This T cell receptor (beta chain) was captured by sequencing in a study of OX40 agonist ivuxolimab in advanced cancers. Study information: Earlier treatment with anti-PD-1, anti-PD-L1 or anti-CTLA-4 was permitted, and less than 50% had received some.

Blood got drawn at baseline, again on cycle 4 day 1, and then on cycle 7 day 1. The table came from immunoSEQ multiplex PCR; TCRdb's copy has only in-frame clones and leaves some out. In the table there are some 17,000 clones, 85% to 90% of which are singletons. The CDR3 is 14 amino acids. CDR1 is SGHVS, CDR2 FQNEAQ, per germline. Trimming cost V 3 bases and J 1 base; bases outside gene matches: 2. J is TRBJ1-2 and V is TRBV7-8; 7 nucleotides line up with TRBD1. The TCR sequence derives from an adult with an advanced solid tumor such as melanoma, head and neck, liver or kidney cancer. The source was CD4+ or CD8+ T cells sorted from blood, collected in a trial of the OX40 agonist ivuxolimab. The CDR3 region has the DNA TGTGCCAGCAGCTTGGACAGGTTTAACTATGGCTACACCTTC. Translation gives CASSLDRFNYGYTF.